The T cell receptor (beta chain) described here comes from a study of shared clonotypes between healthy human individuals. There were no recent acute infections or vaccinations among the donors, who were healthy HIV-negative adults. Clones were sequenced by immunoSEQ multiplex PCR, and TCRdb holds only the in-frame ones, with some missing. Here the sample spans 2 million to 2.5 million clones, about 94% being singletons. V was shortened by 8 bases and J by 3 bases, with 11 bases between the two germline ends. Germline V gene data show CDR1 as MGHDK and CDR2 as SYGVNS. The CDR3 has 13 amino acids. Sequencing was done on a sample of naive CD4+ T cells sorted from blood. Subset reported: CD45RA+ positively selected. The sequence derives from a man aged 18 to 29 in good health. The V call is TRBV25-1, the J call TRBJ2-1, with D possibly matching TRBD1 (5 bases). The CDR3 loop reads CASGFDSYNEQFF. CDR3 coding DNA: TGTGCCAGCGGTTTCGACAGCTACAATGAGCAGTTCTTC.